The clone carrying this T cell receptor beta chain was counted many times. The source of the sample is a study of human T cells and chemical hapten exposure. Germline CDR1 and CDR2: SGHAT and FQNNGV. The ends lost 3 bases at V and 6 bases at J; junction bases unmatched: 10. The CDR3 is 16 residues long. Study processing details: Per-sample TCR counts ranged from 23,224 to 690,600, median around 100,000. One entry per CDR3 protein, called by TCRdb with MiXCR from the RACE reads. For this entry, the V and J calls and clone size follow TCRdb and not the study's own pipeline. Of roughly 120,000 distinct CDR3 sequences listed, roughly 9% are singletons. Time point: patch test 2, 6 weeks after DPC sensitization. Treatment indicated: therapeutic diphenylcyclopropenone sensitization with weekly scalp DPC.

The chain couples TRBV11-2 to TRBJ2-3, with TRBD2 matching 9 bases. This material consisted of whole blood, taken in connection with sensitization to the hapten diphenylcyclopropenone (DPC). The origin of this receptor is a woman between 35 and 50 years old with alopecia areata. Some clones in this sample may be carry-over from other donors' samples. The CDR3 nucleotides read TGTGCCAGCAGCTTCAGGCTAGCGGGGACCACGGATACGCAGTATTTT. The encoded protein is CASSFRLAGTTDTQYF. The full variable domain, rest sourced from reference TRBV11-2 and TRBJ2-3, is EAGVAQSPRYKIIEKRQSVAFWCNPISGHATLYWYQQILGQGPKLLIQFQNNGVVDDSQLPKDRFSAERLKGVDSTLKIQPAKLEDSAVYLCASSFRLAGTTDTQYFGPGTRLTVL.